The next 14 T cell receptor beta chains were all read from a single sample in a study of CD8 T cells in Susac syndrome. RNA totalling roughly 0.5 to 1 ug underwent reverse transcription with random hexamers. TCRdb independently ran MiXCR on the immunoSEQ multiplex PCR reads; one entry per CDR3 protein. The table includes hundreds of thousands of distinct CDR3 sequences, less than 95% detected once. Source material: CD4+ T cells from PBMCs. These receptors were collected from a human donor with Susac syndrome.

This chain joins TRBV5-4 and TRBJ2-7, with unresolved D. There are 12 residues in the CDR3. With 0 bases removed from V and 12 bases from J, the gap between germline ends came to 13 bases. CDR1 is SGHNT and CDR2 is YYREEE in the germline V gene (reference sequence). This CDR3 reads CASSLDSDRRYF. The CDR3 DNA reads as TGTGCCAGCAGCTTGGACTCGGATCGCCGGTACTTC.

The chain is built from TRBV4-3 and TRBJ1-1; D is ambiguous. The germline V gene encodes CDR1 LGHNA and CDR2 YSLEER. Trimming stripped 0 bases from V and 9 bases from J, with 14 bases between. There are 14 residues in the CDR3. The CDR3 nucleotides read TGCGCCAGCAGCCAAGATTCCGTCGGGGATAAAGCTTTCTTT. Translation: CASSQDSVGDKAFF.

The CDR3 DNA follows: TGCAGTGCTAGATTAGGGAACACTGAAGCTTTCTTT. Amino acids: CSARLGNTEAFF. The V and J genes are TRBV20-1 and TRBJ1-1; D is unresolved. The V end lost 2 bases, the J end lost 1 base, and 5 bases lay between the germline ends. CDR3 length: 12 residues. Germline V lookup: CDR1 DFQATT, CDR2 SNEGSKA (reference sequence).

This rearrangement joins TRBV25-1 to TRBJ1-1; the D gene is possibly TRBD1 (5 bases). Germline CDR1 is MGHDK and CDR2 is SYGVNS. This CDR3 contains 16 residues. Trimming cost V 7 bases and J 4 bases, with 22 bases left between them. Written as DNA, the CDR3 is TGTGCCAGCACCCCCACGTTGGGGGGAGGAGGCACTGAAGCTTTCTTT. Protein: CASTPTLGGGGTEAFF.

The chain carries TRBV20-1 and TRBJ2-5; 13 bases agree with TRBD2. The CDR3 loop spans 17 amino acids. V shed 5 bases, J shed 3 bases, and the junction held 12 bases outside the gene matches. Germline V gene sequence: CDR1 DFQATT, CDR2 SNEGSKA (reference sequence). The CDR3 DNA reads TGCAGTGCTGCCCTTCCAACTAGCGGGGGGGCCGAAGAGACCCAGTACTTC. This encodes CSAALPTSGGAEETQYF.

The chain uses TRBV6-2 or TRBV6-3 and TRBJ2-2; possibly TRBD1 or TRBD2 for D (6 bases each). The ends were cut back, 7 bases at V and 0 bases at J, with 12 bases in the middle. Germline V gene data show CDR1 as MNHEY and CDR2 as SVGEGT. CDR3 length: 15 residues. CDR3 residues: CASIGGGPNTGELFF. DNA of the CDR3: TGTGCCAGCATCGGAGGGGGGCCGAACACCGGGGAGCTGTTTTTT.

Only one count was recorded for this clonotype. This chain joins TRBV20-1 and TRBJ2-7, with 8 nucleotides matching TRBD1. Trimming at V came to 5 bases and at J to 1 base, leaving 7 bases not matched to a gene. This CDR3 has 14 amino acids. Germline V lookup: CDR1 DFQATT, CDR2 SNEGSKA (reference sequence). The CDR3 reads CSAHPGTGSYEQYF. The CDR3 nucleotides are TGCAGTGCTCACCCCGGGACAGGTTCCTACGAGCAGTACTTC.

The chain is built from TRBV20-1 and TRBJ1-1; TRBD1 aligns across 9 bases. This CDR3 contains 14 residues. The J segment lost 11 bases and the V segment lost 6 bases, leaving 16 bases of the junction unmatched. Per germline, CDR1 DFQATT and CDR2 SNEGSKA (reference sequence). The CDR3 sequence: CSAESRDREAGAFF. DNA of the CDR3: TGCAGTGCCGAGTCCCGGGACAGGGAGGCGGGGGCTTTCTTT.

The genes are TRBV30 and TRBJ1-2; TRBD1 agrees at 11 bases. CDR1 is GTSNPN, CDR2 SVGIG, per germline (reference sequence). V gave up 1 base and J gave up 8 bases; unmatched junction bases: 12. CDR3 size: 16 residues. The CDR3 DNA is TGTGCCTGGAGTGGAAAGGGAGGACAGGGGGCGCGGGGCTACACCTTC. The encoded protein is CAWSGKGGQGARGYTF.

The chain is built from TRBV9 and TRBJ2-3; D call uncertain. The CDR3 consists of 15 residues. The V end was cut by 0 bases, the J end by 10 bases, with 18 bases between. Germline assignment: CDR1 SGDLS and CDR2 YYNGEE. The CDR3 bases are TGTGCCAGCAGCGTAGATGGTGGAGTCCGTTGGGCGCAGTATTTT. Its translation: CASSVDGGVRWAQYF.

The chain recombines TRBV7-2 with TRBJ1-2; D gene uncertain. Trimming shortened V by 2 bases and J by 5 bases, and 12 bases separated the two germline ends. Germline-derived CDR1 and CDR2 are SGHTA and FQGNSA. The CDR3 loop spans 14 amino acids. DNA of the CDR3: TGTGCCAGCAGCTTAAATTCGGCGGCGTATGGCTACACCTTC. It codes for CASSLNSAAYGYTF.

This chain links TRBV30 with TRBJ1-2; a weak D match, TRBD1 (5 bases). CDR1 GTSNPN and CDR2 SVGIG come from the germline V gene (reference sequence). This CDR3 contains 12 residues. V shed 8 bases and J shed 6 bases, with 16 bases lying between them. CDR3 protein: CATTPAGDGYTF. The CDR3 DNA reads as TGTGCCACGACCCCCGCGGGGGATGGCTACACCTTC.

The chain employs TRBV3-1 and TRBJ1-2; D ambiguous. V was pared by 0 bases and J by 3 bases, with 8 bases between. The germline CDR1 and CDR2 sequences are LGHDT and YNNKEL (reference sequence). The CDR3 length is 14 residues. DNA for the CDR3: TGTGCCAGCAGCCAAGAACCCAGGTACTATGGCTACACCTTC. Protein sequence: CASSQEPRYYGYTF.

The chain uses TRBV24-1 and TRBJ2-5; TRBD1 aligns across 9 bases. Losses at the gene ends were 1 base for V and 0 bases for J; bases not matched to a gene: 5. CDR3 length: 17 residues. Germline V gene data show CDR1 as KGHDR and CDR2 as SFDVKD. The CDR3, as DNA: TGTGCCACCAGTGATTTAACTGGGGACAGGGACCAAGAGACCCAGTACTTC. Protein: CATSDLTGDRDQETQYF.